This T cell receptor (beta chain) was identified in a study of human T cells and chemical hapten exposure. For the study at large: It was small differences in pooled library volume that mainly caused per-sample TCR yields to vary.

The time point: patch test 2, 6 weeks after DPC sensitization. Treatment reported: therapeutic diphenylcyclopropenone sensitization with weekly scalp DPC. Researchers sampled blood before each patch test went on. Study-level points and caveats: Alopecia in all donors means immunity may differ from healthy individuals.

The study used a library that attached unique molecular identifiers to individual cDNA molecules. MiXCR was run by TCRdb on the RACE reads, yielding one entry per CDR3 protein. There are about 69,000 distinct CDR3 sequences in the sample; under 13% occur only once, and around 6.8% lies in the top ten. In this sample, this clonotype turned up a few times. Its antigen remains unidentified. The CDR3 has 13 residues. The V end was cut by 5 bases, the J end by 3 bases, with 13 bases between. Germline V gene sequence: CDR1 SQVTM, CDR2 ANQGSEA. The source of this sequence is a woman aged 45-59 years with alopecia areata. Some clones in this sample may be carry-over from other donors' samples. The material was whole blood, obtained in connection with sensitization to the hapten diphenylcyclopropenone (DPC). The rearrangement joins TRBV29-1 to TRBJ1-2; D is ambiguous. The CDR3 DNA is TGCAGCGTTCTCCCCAGGACCGACTATGGCTACACCTTC. Its translation is CSVLPRTDYGYTF. The entire variable domain, with the rest obtained from reference TRBV29-1 and TRBJ1-2, is as follows: SAVISQKPSRDICQRGTSLTIQCQVDSQVTMMFWYRQQPGQSLTLIATANQGSEATYESGFVIDKFPISRPNLTFSTLTVSNMSPEDSSIYLCSVLPRTDYGYTFGSGTRLTVV.